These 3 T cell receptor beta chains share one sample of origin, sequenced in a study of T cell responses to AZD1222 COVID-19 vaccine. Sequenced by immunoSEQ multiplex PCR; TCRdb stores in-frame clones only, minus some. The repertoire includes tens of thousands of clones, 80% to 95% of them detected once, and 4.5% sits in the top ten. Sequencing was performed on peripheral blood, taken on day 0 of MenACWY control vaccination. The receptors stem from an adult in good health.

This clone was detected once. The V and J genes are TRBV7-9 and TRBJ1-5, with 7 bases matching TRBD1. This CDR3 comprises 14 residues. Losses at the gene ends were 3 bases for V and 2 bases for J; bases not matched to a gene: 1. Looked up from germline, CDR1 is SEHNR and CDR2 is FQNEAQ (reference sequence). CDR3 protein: CASSFGTGNQPQHF. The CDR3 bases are TGTGCCAGCAGCTTTGGGACAGGCAATCAGCCCCAGCATTTT. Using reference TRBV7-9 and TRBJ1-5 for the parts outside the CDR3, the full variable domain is DTGVSQNPRHKITKRGQNVTFRCDPISEHNRLYWYRQTLGQGPEFLTYFQNEAQLEKSRLLSDRFSAERPKGSFSTLEIQRTEQGDSAMYLCASSFGTGNQPQHFGDGTRLSIL.

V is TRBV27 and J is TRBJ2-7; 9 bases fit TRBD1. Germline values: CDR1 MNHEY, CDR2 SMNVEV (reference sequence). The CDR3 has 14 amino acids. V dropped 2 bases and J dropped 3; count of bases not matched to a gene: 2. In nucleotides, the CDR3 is TGTGCCAGCAGTTTACGGGGACAGGGCTACGAGCAGTACTTC. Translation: CASSLRGQGYEQYF.

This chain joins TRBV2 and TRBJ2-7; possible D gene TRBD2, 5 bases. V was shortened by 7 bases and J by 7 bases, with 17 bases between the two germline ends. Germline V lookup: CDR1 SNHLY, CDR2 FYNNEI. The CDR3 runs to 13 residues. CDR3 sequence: CASMDWLLQEQYF. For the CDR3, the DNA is TGTGCCAGCATGGACTGGCTGTTGCAGGAGCAGTACTTC.